This T cell receptor beta chain was documented in a study of T-cell reconstitution after alpha-beta-depleted transplantation in children. It was with unique molecular identifiers that the TCRbeta library was prepared. Each CDR3 protein is one row after TCRdb ran MiXCR on the PCR reads. The repertoire has approximately 650,000 distinct CDR3 sequences, around 13% of them found once; the top ten carry about 0.79%. Per germline, CDR1 MNHEY and CDR2 SMNVEV (reference sequence). This CDR3 is built from 16 residues. V shed 6 bases and J shed 2 bases, with 17 bases lying between them. The TCR was taken from a girl aged 2 to 10 with congenital amegakaryocytic thrombocytopenia, due to receive a stem cell transplant. The sample consisted of PBMCs, taken before TCRalphabeta/CD19-depleted stem cell transplant. The V and J genes are TRBV27 and TRBJ1-5; D gene ambiguous. CDR3 in DNA: TGTGCCAGCAGCCTAAACCCCGAAAGCGGCAATCAGCCCCAGCATTTT. It specifies CASSLNPESGNQPQHF.